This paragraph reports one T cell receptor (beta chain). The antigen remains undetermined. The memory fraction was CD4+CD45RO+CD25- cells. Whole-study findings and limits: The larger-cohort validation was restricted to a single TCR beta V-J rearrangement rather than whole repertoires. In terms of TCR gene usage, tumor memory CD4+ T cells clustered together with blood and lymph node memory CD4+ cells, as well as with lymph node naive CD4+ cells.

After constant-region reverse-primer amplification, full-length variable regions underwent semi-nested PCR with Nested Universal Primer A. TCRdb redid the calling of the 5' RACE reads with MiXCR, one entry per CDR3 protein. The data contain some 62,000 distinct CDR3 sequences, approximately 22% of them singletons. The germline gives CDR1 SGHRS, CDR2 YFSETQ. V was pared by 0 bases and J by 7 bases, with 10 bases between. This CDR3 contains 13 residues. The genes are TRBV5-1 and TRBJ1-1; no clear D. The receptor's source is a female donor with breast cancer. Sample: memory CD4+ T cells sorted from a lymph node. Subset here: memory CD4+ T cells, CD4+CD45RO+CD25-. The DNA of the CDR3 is TGCGCCAGCAGCTTGGTCGGTGACGGTGAAGCTTTCTTT. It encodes CASSLVGDGEAFF.